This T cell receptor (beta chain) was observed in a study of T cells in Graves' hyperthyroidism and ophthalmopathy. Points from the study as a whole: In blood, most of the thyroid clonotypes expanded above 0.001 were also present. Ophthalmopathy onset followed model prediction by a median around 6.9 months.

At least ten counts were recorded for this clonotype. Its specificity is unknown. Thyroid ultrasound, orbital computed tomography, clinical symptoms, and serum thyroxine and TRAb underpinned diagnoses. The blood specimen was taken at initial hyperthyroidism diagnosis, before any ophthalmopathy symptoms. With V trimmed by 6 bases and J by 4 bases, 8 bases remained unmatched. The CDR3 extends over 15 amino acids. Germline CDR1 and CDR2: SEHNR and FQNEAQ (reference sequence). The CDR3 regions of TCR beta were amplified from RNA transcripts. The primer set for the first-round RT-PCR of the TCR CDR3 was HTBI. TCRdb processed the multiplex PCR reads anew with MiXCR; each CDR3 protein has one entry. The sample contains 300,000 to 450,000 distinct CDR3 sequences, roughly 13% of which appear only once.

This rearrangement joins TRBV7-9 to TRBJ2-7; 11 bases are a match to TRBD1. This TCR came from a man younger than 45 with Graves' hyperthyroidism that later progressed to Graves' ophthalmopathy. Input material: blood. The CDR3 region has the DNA TGTGCCAGCAGTGCTTATGGGACAGGGGGTTACGAGCAGTACTTC. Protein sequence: CASSAYGTGGYEQYF.